The clone carrying this TCR beta chain was seen many times. TCRdb re-derived calls from the reads in MiXCR, one entry per CDR3 protein. This sample has roughly 250,000 distinct CDR3 sequences; about 28% occur once, and the top ten carry almost 7.5%. This record comes from a study of kidney transplant recipient with SARS-CoV-2 infection. From germline, CDR1 is SEHNR and CDR2 FQNEAQ (reference sequence). This CDR3 contains 14 residues. V was cut by 1 base and J by 2 bases, with 8 bases left in between. V is TRBV7-9 and J is TRBJ2-5; D is possibly TRBD1 or TRBD2 (5 bases each). This TCR came from a male patient aged 30 to 39 who had COVID-19 and was a kidney transplant recipient. The graft donor may account for some of the T cells. The starting material was a blood sample, obtained at baseline and on day 111 from a kidney transplant recipient. CDR3 sequence: CASSLVGAQETQYF. DNA of the CDR3: TGTGCCAGCAGCTTAGTCGGGGCTCAAGAGACCCAGTACTTC.